The entry below gives a single T cell receptor (beta chain) sequence along with its context. Individuals drawn from 20 to 30 US areas were about 18 to 100 years old. The data originate from a study of blood T cell repertoires in COVID-19. The wider study: Samples of COVID-19 (acute and convalescent) were obtained from the United States, Italy and Spain. PBMCs, B-cell-depleted T cells, or T cells were the source of the cDNA or gDNA that made up the material.

Data came from immunoSEQ multiplex PCR; TCRdb stores just in-frame clones and leaves some out. The sample yields roughly 250,000 clones, 75% to 90% seen once. Germline CDR1 reads ENHRY; CDR2 reads SYGVKD. The length of the CDR3 is 17 residues. V gave up 2 bases and J gave up 0 bases; unmatched junction bases: 6. Sequenced input: PBMCs or T cells enriched from blood (not recorded which). The chain is built from TRBV10-3 and TRBJ1-3, with 8 positions matching TRBD1. The origin of this receptor is a woman in her thirties or forties who had been exposed to COVID-19. The CDR3 here is CAISEPGGGSSGNTIYF. Here the CDR3 DNA reads TGTGCCATCAGTGAGCCAGGGGGCGGCAGCTCTGGAAACACCATATATTTT.